The present TCR beta chain was sequenced within a study of CD8 T cells in ankylosing spondylitis. MiXCR was run by TCRdb on the 5' RACE reads, yielding one entry per CDR3 protein. Here the sample spans about 240,000 distinct CDR3 sequences, approximately 9% being singletons. This clonotype was counted many times. Its target is unknown. The V gene lost 6 bases and the J gene lost 0 bases, with 15 bases spanning the gap. CDR3 length: 15 amino acids. Study-level points and caveats: A TCR beta motif made of roughly eight highly homologous variants seemed typical of ankylosing spondylitis blood. Clones tied to disease were said to be significantly enriched in matched ankylosing spondylitis synovial fluid.

The J gene is TRBJ2-7, the V gene TRBV12-3 or TRBV12-4; a weak D match, TRBD2 (6 bases). Sequences were obtained from blood, either unsorted or a sorted T cell fraction (not recorded which). This TCR came from a male donor with ankylosing spondylitis or in good health (not recorded which). CDR3 DNA: TGTGCCAGCAGCCCAGGTGGGGGGTCCTCCTACGAGCAGTACTTC. The encoded protein is CASSPGGGSSYEQYF.